This T cell receptor beta chain is drawn from a study of blood T cell repertoires in COVID-19. Across the study: Nucleic acid was either cDNA or gDNA, and it came from T cells, B-cell-depleted T cells, or PBMCs.

TCRdb's table, derived via immunoSEQ multiplex PCR, lists solely in-frame clones and lacks some. The table lists 250,000 to 350,000 clones, around 90% of them singletons. Trimming pared 0 bases from V and 5 bases from J, leaving 12 bases between. CDR3 length equals 15 residues. The germline CDR1 and CDR2 sequences are SEHNR and FQNEAQ (reference sequence). The chain employs TRBV7-9 and TRBJ2-3; D perhaps matches TRBD1 (5 bases). The sequence derives from a woman between 45 and 60 years old who had recovered from COVID-19. Sequencing used peripheral blood. The CDR3 is CASSLALPGIDTQYF. The CDR3 DNA reads TGTGCCAGCAGCTTAGCGCTCCCAGGGATAGATACGCAGTATTTT. Drawing the rest from reference TRBV7-9 and TRBJ2-3, the complete variable domain is DTGVSQNPRHKITKRGQNVTFRCDPISEHNRLYWYRQTLGQGPEFLTYFQNEAQLEKSRLLSDRFSAERPKGSFSTLEIQRTEQGDSAMYLCASSLALPGIDTQYFGPGTRLTVL.